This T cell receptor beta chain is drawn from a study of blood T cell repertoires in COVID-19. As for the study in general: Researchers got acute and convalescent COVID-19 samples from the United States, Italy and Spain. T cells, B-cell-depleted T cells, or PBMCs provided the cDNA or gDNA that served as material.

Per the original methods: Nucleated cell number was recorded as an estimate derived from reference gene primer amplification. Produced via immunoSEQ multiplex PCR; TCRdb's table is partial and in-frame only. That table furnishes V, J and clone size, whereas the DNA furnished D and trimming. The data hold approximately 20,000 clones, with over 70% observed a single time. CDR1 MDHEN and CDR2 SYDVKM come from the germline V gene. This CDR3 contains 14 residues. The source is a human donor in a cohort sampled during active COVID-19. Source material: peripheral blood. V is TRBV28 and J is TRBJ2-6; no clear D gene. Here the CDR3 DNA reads TGTGGTACAACTACGGCTTCTGGGGCCAACGTCCTGACTTTC. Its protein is CGTTTASGANVLTF.